Listed here is a single T cell receptor (beta chain). These data come from a study of cytomegalovirus exposure and HLA in healthy donors. Primers: 60 Vbeta forward and 13 Jbeta reverse. TCRdb keeps only in-frame clones here, not all; method: immunoSEQ multiplex PCR. The sample carries some 130,000 clones, about 82% recorded once. V dropped 6 bases and J dropped 1; count of bases not matched to a gene: 10. Germline values: CDR1 KGHSH, CDR2 LQKENI. The CDR3 runs 16 residues. Sequencing used PBMCs. The sequence derives from a boy younger than 18 in good health and CMV-seronegative. The chain couples TRBV18 to TRBJ2-7; 9 positions agree with TRBD2. The CDR3 nucleotides read TGTGCCAGCTCCATCCCAGATAGCGGGAGTTCCTACGAGCAGTACTTC. Translation: CASSIPDSGSSYEQYF.